This T cell receptor beta chain comes out of a study of T-cell reconstitution after alpha-beta-depleted transplantation in children. This clonotype has more than one count but fewer than ten. Trimming removed 4 bases from V and 6 bases from J; junction bases left unmatched: 5. This CDR3 region has 14 residues. Construction of the TCRbeta library involved unique molecular identifiers. TCRdb called the PCR reads again in MiXCR, with one record for every CDR3 protein. The table shows some 280,000 distinct CDR3 sequences, with 9.9% occurring only once. The chain recombines TRBV12-3 or TRBV12-4 with TRBJ1-5, with 8 nucleotides matching TRBD1. The sequenced sample was PBMCs from the stem cell graft donor, obtained from the stem cell graft. The TCR sequence derives from a human donor who donated a stem cell graft to a child with SCID. CDR3 sequence: CASSSTGGSQPQHF. CDR3 DNA: TGTGCCAGCAGTTCTACAGGGGGGAGTCAGCCCCAGCATTTT.